These 26 T cell receptor beta chains originate from one sample sequenced in a study of B cell selection in AIRE deficiency. Regulatory T cells were sorted as CD4+CD25hiCD127low/negative. TCRdb's table, derived via immunoSEQ multiplex PCR, lists solely in-frame clones and lacks some. Altogether 20,000 to 25,000 clones are present, around 90% being singletons, with the ten largest covering roughly 1.5%. The sample taken for sequencing was CD4+CD25+ Tregs sorted from PBMCs. The origin of the receptors is a human donor in good health.

The gene calls are TRBV18 and TRBJ1-1; D is perhaps TRBD1 (5 bases). Germline-derived CDR1 and CDR2 are KGHSH and LQKENI. The CDR3 contains 13 residues. V was pared by 5 bases and J by 4 bases, with 11 bases between. The CDR3 sequence: CASSAIGGTEAFF. CDR3 coding DNA: TGTGCCAGCTCAGCGATCGGGGGCACTGAAGCTTTCTTT.

The V call is TRBV11-2, the J call TRBJ1-6, with a possible D match to TRBD1 (5 bases). Germline values: CDR1 SGHAT, CDR2 FQNNGV. CDR3 length equals 14 residues. Trimming left V 1 base short and J 7 bases short, with 8 bases between. The CDR3 nucleotides read TGTGCCAGCAGCTTAGGGCCAGGGAATTCACCCCTCCACTTT. Amino acids: CASSLGPGNSPLHF.

This clone has a single count. This rearrangement joins TRBV7-6 to TRBJ2-5; D not resolved. Germline V gene sequence: CDR1 SGHVS, CDR2 FNYEAQ. V was shortened by 2 bases and J by 9 bases, with 10 bases between the two germline ends. There are 12 residues in the CDR3. CDR3 residues: CASSLRLSAQYF. CDR3 in DNA: TGTGCCAGCAGCTTACGGCTCTCTGCCCAGTACTTC. The full variable domain, rest sourced from reference TRBV7-6 and TRBJ2-5, is GAGVSQSPRYKVTKRGQDVALRCDPISGHVSLYWYRQALGQGPEFLTYFNYEAQQDKSGLPNDRFSAERPEGSISTLTIQRTEQRDSAMYRCASSLRLSAQYFGPGTRLLVL.

The CDR3 sequence: CASSLAGLGGDTQYF. CDR3 nucleotide sequence: TGTGCCAGCAGCTTGGCCGGTCTAGGGGGGGATACGCAGTATTTT. The gene calls are TRBV5-4 and TRBJ2-3; the D gene could be TRBD1 or TRBD2 (6 bases each). V was shortened by 0 bases and J by 6 bases, with 14 bases between the two germline ends. Germline values: CDR1 SGHNT, CDR2 YYREEE (reference sequence). The CDR3 consists of 15 residues.

The CDR3 is CASRSNSPLHF. Written as DNA, the CDR3 is TGTGCCAGCAGGTCTAATTCACCCCTCCACTTT. This chain joins TRBV27 and TRBJ1-6, with no clear D. The V end lost 6 bases, the J end lost 6 bases, and 3 bases lay between the germline ends. Germline V lookup: CDR1 MNHEY, CDR2 SMNVEV (reference sequence). This CDR3 is built from 11 residues.

The J gene is TRBJ2-7, the V gene TRBV2, with 9 bases identical to TRBD1. The length of the CDR3 is 14 residues. Germline CDR1 reads SNHLY; CDR2 reads FYNNEI. Germline trimming cut 7 bases from V and 2 bases from J; bases unmatched to any gene: 6. CDR3: CASKSGTGTYEQYF. CDR3 sequence (DNA): TGTGCCAGCAAATCGGGGACAGGGACCTACGAGCAGTACTTC.

This clone was detected only once. The chain employs TRBV30 and TRBJ1-2, with a tentative D call TRBD1 (6 bases). Deletions cut 0 bases from V and 6 bases from J, with 23 bases between. This CDR3 contains 17 residues. Germline lookup yields CDR1 GTSNPN and CDR2 SVGIG (reference sequence). This CDR3 is CAWSVHVGGVKFHGYTF. Written as DNA, the CDR3 is TGTGCCTGGAGTGTACATGTAGGGGGAGTAAAATTCCATGGCTACACCTTC.

This chain links TRBV19 with TRBJ2-1, with D hard to call. V was clipped by 5 bases and J by 4 bases, with 12 bases between them. From germline, CDR1 is LNHDA and CDR2 SQIVND (reference sequence). The CDR3 contains 14 residues. CDR3 DNA: TGTGCCAGTAGTCCCCGACAAGGATACAATGAGCAGTTCTTC. Its translation is CASSPRQGYNEQFF.

The chain is built from TRBV18 and TRBJ2-6, with D perhaps TRBD1 (6 bases). Trimming removed 0 bases from V and 0 bases from J, with 9 bases in between. Germline loops: CDR1 KGHSH, CDR2 LQKENI. The length of the CDR3 is 17 residues. Written as DNA, the CDR3 is TGTGCCAGCTCACCACCGTCAGGGGTCTCTGGGGCCAACGTCCTGACTTTC. This gives the protein CASSPPSGVSGANVLTF.

A word on this clone: One junction end does not reproduce the germline sequence, and a read error may be involved. This rearrangement joins TRBV5-5 to TRBJ2-7; 8 bases align to TRBD1. Germline lookup yields CDR1 SGHKS and CDR2 YYEKEE (reference sequence). The CDR3 contains 16 residues. The CDR3 protein is CASSYGGQGVGELFDF. CDR3 coding DNA: TGTGCCAGCAGCTACGGAGGACAGGGAGTTGGAGAACTCTTTGACTTC.

This clone was recorded only once. V and J are TRBV5-1 and TRBJ1-3; TRBD1 is a possible D gene (6 bases). The CDR3 length is 14 residues. CDR1 is SGHRS and CDR2 is YFSETQ in the germline V gene. V lost 5 bases and J 4 bases, leaving 13 bases between the germline ends. CDR3 loop: CASSWGARGNTIYF. The CDR3 nucleotides are TGCGCCAGCAGTTGGGGGGCGCGCGGAAACACCATATATTTT.

The chain uses TRBV14 and TRBJ2-7; TRBD2 might be the D (5 bases). V was pared by 5 bases and J by 2 bases, with 10 bases between. The CDR3 contains 13 residues. Looked up from germline, CDR1 is SGHDN and CDR2 is FVKESK. The CDR3 DNA follows: TGTGCCAGCAGCGGGTCCGGGGCCTACGAGCAGTACTTC. Translation: CASSGSGAYEQYF.

The chain links TRBV18 to TRBJ2-5; D gene uncertain. From germline, CDR1 is KGHSH and CDR2 LQKENI. The CDR3 loop spans 13 amino acids. V dropped 1 base and J dropped 5 bases, with 8 bases sitting between them. The CDR3 loop reads CASSPLAQETQYF. DNA for the CDR3: TGTGCCAGCTCACCACTGGCTCAGGAGACCCAGTACTTC.

The chain employs TRBV19 and TRBJ2-1; 9 nucleotides align to TRBD2. Germline V gene lookup returns CDR1 LNHDA and CDR2 SQIVND (reference sequence). This CDR3 comprises 17 residues. J was trimmed by 1 base and V by 3 bases; bases with no gene match: 7. In DNA form, the CDR3 reads TGTGCCAGTAGTATTCGCTATAGCGGGAGTTCCTACAATGAGCAGTTCTTC. This sequence encodes CASSIRYSGSSYNEQFF.

The chain couples TRBV5-1 to TRBJ2-1, with D uncertain. Trimming took 4 bases from V and 10 from J, leaving 15 bases between them. The CDR3 spans 13 residues. Germline CDR1 and CDR2: SGHRS and YFSETQ. As DNA, the CDR3 is TGCGCCAGCAGCCAACGACGACCGGAGGAGCAGTTCTTC. Its protein is CASSQRRPEEQFF.

V usage is TRBV7-9 and J usage is TRBJ2-5, with a possible D match to TRBD2 (5 bases). Germline lookup yields CDR1 SEHNR and CDR2 FQNEAQ (reference sequence). Trimming cost V 7 bases and J 1 base, with 16 bases left between them. CDR3 size: 15 residues. CDR3: CASTPGTDSQETQYF. Here the CDR3 DNA reads TGTGCCAGCACCCCGGGCACGGACTCCCAAGAGACCCAGTACTTC. Filled out from reference TRBV7-9 and TRBJ2-5, the complete variable domain reads DTGVSQNPRHKITKRGQNVTFRCDPISEHNRLYWYRQTLGQGPEFLTYFQNEAQLEKSRLLSDRFSAERPKGSFSTLEIQRTEQGDSAMYLCASTPGTDSQETQYFGPGTRLLVL.

The chain uses TRBV6-6 and TRBJ1-1; no clear D. Germline lookup yields CDR1 MNHNY and CDR2 SVGAGI (reference sequence). V lost 2 bases and J lost 6, with 4 bases in between. CDR3 length: 11 amino acids. The CDR3 loop is CASSYRAEAFF. The CDR3 region has the DNA TGTGCCAGCAGTTACCGGGCTGAAGCTTTCTTT.

The chain uses TRBV5-1 and TRBJ2-2, with 8 bases matching TRBD1. Trimming at V came to 3 bases and at J to 4 bases, leaving 14 bases not matched to a gene. In germline, CDR1 is SGHRS, CDR2 YFSETQ. The CDR3 loop spans 18 amino acids. In nucleotides, the CDR3 is TGCGCCAGCAGCTCCAACCGACAGGGGACACCGGTCACCGGGGAGCTGTTTTTT. Translating gives CASSSNRQGTPVTGELFF.

The gene calls are TRBV7-9 and TRBJ2-7; TRBD1 aligns across 10 bases. The germline CDR1 and CDR2 sequences are SEHNR and FQNEAQ (reference sequence). The J segment lost 2 bases and the V segment lost 5 bases, leaving 6 bases of the junction unmatched. The CDR3 extends over 15 amino acids. The CDR3 DNA follows: TGTGCCAGCAGCCAACTGACAGGGGGCGCCTACGAGCAGTACTTC. Its translation is CASSQLTGGAYEQYF.

This chain uses TRBV7-9 with TRBJ2-3; D perhaps matches TRBD1 (5 bases). This CDR3 has 16 residues. Germline CDR1 SEHNR, CDR2 FQNEAQ (reference sequence). Trimming removed 4 bases at V and 3 bases at J, with 17 bases between. CDR3 region: CASSYLGRVNTDTQYF. CDR3 DNA sequence: TGTGCCAGCAGCTATCTCGGCAGGGTTAATACAGATACGCAGTATTTT.

V is TRBV6-5 and J is TRBJ2-2, with D possibly TRBD2 on 6 matching bases. V shed 8 bases and J shed 6 bases, with 10 bases lying between them. Germline CDR1 MNHEY, CDR2 SVGAGI. This CDR3 is 12 amino acids long. The CDR3 sequence: CASRRLAGELFF. CDR3 bases: TGTGCCAGCCGACGACTAGCCGGGGAGCTGTTTTTT.

The V call is TRBV11-2, the J call TRBJ2-2, with D possibly TRBD2 on 6 matching bases. Germline V gene lookup returns CDR1 SGHAT and CDR2 FQNNGV. CDR3 length: 12 residues. V was shortened by 8 bases and J by 6 bases, with 10 bases between the two germline ends. The DNA for the CDR3 is TGTGCCAGCTGCTGGGAGGCCGGGGAGCTGTTTTTT. Translation gives CASCWEAGELFF.

Written as DNA, the CDR3 is TGTGCCAGCAGCTTCTCGACTAGCGGGCCCTACGAGCAGTACTTC. It translates to CASSFSTSGPYEQYF. This chain connects TRBV5-5 to TRBJ2-7, with 10 positions matching TRBD2. CDR3 length: 15 residues. Trimming took 2 bases from V and 2 from J; bases not matched to a gene: 4. Germline V lookup: CDR1 SGHKS, CDR2 YYEKEE (reference sequence).

The rearrangement links TRBV6-1 to TRBJ1-3; D uncertain. The CDR3 runs 16 residues. V shed 0 bases and J shed 0 bases, with 9 bases lying between them. Germline V gene data show CDR1 as MNHNS and CDR2 as SASEGT. The CDR3 reads CASSEALLTSGNTIYF. The CDR3 nucleotides are TGTGCCAGCAGTGAAGCGCTCCTTACCTCTGGAAACACCATATATTTT.

This clone was observed a few times. The chain carries TRBV9 and TRBJ2-3; TRBD2 matches 9 bases. Trimming at V came to 1 base and at J to 8 bases, leaving 8 bases not matched to a gene. The CDR3 runs to 15 residues. Germline V gives CDR1 SGDLS, CDR2 YYNGEE. CDR3 coding DNA: TGTGCCAGCAGCGTAATTAGCGGGAGAGGCAGTACGCAGTATTTT. Translation gives CASSVISGRGSTQYF.

This chain uses TRBV5-1 with TRBJ2-1; 9 bases map to TRBD1. This CDR3 region has 15 residues. J gave up 10 bases and V 3 bases, and 11 bases lay outside the gene matches. Germline V gene data show CDR1 as SGHRS and CDR2 as YFSETQ. The CDR3 here is CASSSGTGYSEEQFF. CDR3 coding DNA: TGCGCCAGCAGCTCCGGGACAGGGTACTCTGAGGAGCAGTTCTTC. Filled out from reference TRBV5-1 and TRBJ2-1, the complete variable domain reads KAGVTQTPRYLIKTRGQQVTLSCSPISGHRSVSWYQQTPGQGLQFLFEYFSETQRNKGNFPGRFSGRQFSNSRSEMNVSTLELGDSALYLCASSSGTGYSEEQFFGPGTRLTVL.